Below, 10 T cell receptor beta chains from the same sample are listed, as sequenced in a study of OX40 agonist ivuxolimab in advanced cancers. Clones were sequenced by immunoSEQ multiplex PCR, and TCRdb holds only the in-frame ones, with some missing. This sample has approximately 76,000 clones, with approximately 85% found just once. The material sequenced was CD4+ or CD8+ T cells sorted from blood, taken in a trial of the OX40 agonist ivuxolimab. These receptors all come from an adult with an advanced solid tumor such as melanoma, head and neck, liver or kidney cancer.

The chain has TRBV29-1 and TRBJ2-7; unclear D gene. Per germline, CDR1 SQVTM and CDR2 ANQGSEA. CDR3 length: 13 amino acids. Trimming pared 0 bases from V and 4 bases from J, leaving 10 bases between. Here the CDR3 DNA reads TGCAGCGTTGAAGAGGAGTCTGGTTACGAGCAGTACTTC. Translation gives CSVEEESGYEQYF.

This clone appeared once. This rearrangement joins TRBV10-3 to TRBJ2-1, with 12 bases lining up with TRBD1. The CDR3 has 16 amino acids. Germline-derived CDR1 and CDR2 are ENHRY and SYGVKD. J was trimmed by 7 bases and V by 4 bases; bases with no gene match: 8. CDR3 sequence reads: CAISGTGTGGLNEQFF. CDR3 in DNA: TGTGCCATCAGTGGGACCGGGACAGGGGGCCTTAATGAGCAGTTCTTC.

The CDR3 nucleotides are TGTGCCAGCAGCATGATGCGGGATTCAGATACGCAGTATTTT. It translates to CASSMMRDSDTQYF. The chain recombines TRBV7-9 with TRBJ2-3; maybe TRBD2 (6 bases). The V end lost 5 bases, the J end lost 4 bases, and 13 bases lay between the germline ends. This CDR3 comprises 14 residues. The V gene's germline CDR1 is SEHNR and CDR2 FQNEAQ (reference sequence).

V gene TRBV11-2 combines with J gene TRBJ2-5; TRBD2 might be the D (5 bases). V lost 3 bases, J lost 3 bases, and 8 bases lay in between. Germline CDR1 reads SGHAT; CDR2 reads FQNNGV. CDR3 length equals 13 residues. Here the CDR3 reads CASSLDGEETQYF. CDR3 coding DNA: TGTGCCAGCAGCTTGGACGGGGAAGAGACCCAGTACTTC.

The rearrangement links TRBV19 to TRBJ2-7; TRBD1 matches at 8 bases. In germline, CDR1 is LNHDA, CDR2 SQIVND (reference sequence). The CDR3 length is 11 residues. The J segment lost 7 bases and the V segment lost 5 bases, leaving 1 base of the junction unmatched. The CDR3 loop reads CASSRQGEQYF. CDR3 DNA: TGTGCCAGTAGTCGACAGGGGGAGCAGTACTTC. Supplemented by reference TRBV19 and TRBJ2-7, the full variable domain reads DGGITQSPKYLFRKEGQNVTLSCEQNLNHDAMYWYRQDPGQGLRLIYYSQIVNDFQKGDIAEGYSVSREKKESFPLTVTSAQKNPTAFYLCASSRQGEQYFGPGTRLTVT.

This chain links TRBV7-9 with TRBJ1-5; no firm D call. The CDR3 totals 13 residues. V was cut by 2 bases and J by 5 bases, with 7 bases left in between. Germline V gives CDR1 SEHNR, CDR2 FQNEAQ (reference sequence). DNA of the CDR3: TGTGCCAGCAGCTTAAATCAGGATCAGCCCCAGCATTTT. Translating gives CASSLNQDQPQHF.

This chain links TRBV10-2 with TRBJ2-1, with 9 bases matching TRBD2. CDR3 length: 15 amino acids. J was trimmed by 8 bases and V by 11 bases; bases with no gene match: 16. Germline V lookup: CDR1 WSHSY, CDR2 SAAADI. The CDR3 DNA reads TGCGCCTCTATGGGAACTAGCGGGTGGGGCCATGAGCAGTTCTTC. Translated, it gives CASMGTSGWGHEQFF.

V and J are TRBV2 and TRBJ1-2; D gene ambiguous. Deletions cut 4 bases from V and 8 bases from J, with 11 bases between. Germline CDR1 SNHLY, CDR2 FYNNEI. The CDR3 extends over 12 amino acids. The CDR3 loop reads CASSVTGLGYTF. The CDR3 DNA reads as TGTGCCAGCAGTGTGACCGGCCTCGGCTACACCTTC. Supplemented by reference TRBV2 and TRBJ1-2, the full variable domain reads EPEVTQTPSHQVTQMGQEVILRCVPISNHLYFYWYRQILGQKVEFLVSFYNNEISEKSEIFDDQFSVERPDGSNFTLKIRSTKLEDSAMYFCASSVTGLGYTFGSGTRLTVV.

Only one count was recorded for this clone. This chain uses TRBV12-5 with TRBJ1-2; D gene uncertain. From germline, CDR1 is LGHNT and CDR2 FRNRAP. Trimming pared 1 base from V and 13 bases from J, leaving 13 bases between. This CDR3 contains 12 residues. Here the CDR3 DNA reads TGTGCTAGTGGTTTGGACCGACGGGATCGCACCTTC. This sequence encodes CASGLDRRDRTF.

The rearrangement joins TRBV2 to TRBJ1-1, with D possibly matching TRBD1 (5 bases). CDR3 length: 13 amino acids. Germline V gene data show CDR1 as SNHLY and CDR2 as FYNNEI. V lost 6 bases and J lost 3, with 11 bases in between. The CDR3 loop is CASSQTEYTEAFF. The CDR3 region has the DNA TGTGCCAGCAGCCAGACAGAGTACACTGAAGCTTTCTTT.